This entry concerns a single T cell receptor (beta chain). Germline assignment: CDR1 SQVTM and CDR2 ANQGSEA. The CDR3 is 11 residues long. This sample was included in a study of monozygotic twins with inflammatory bowel disease. TCRdb reanalyzed the 5' RACE reads, giving one entry per CDR3 protein sequence and no DNA. Found here are 110,000 to 150,000 distinct CDR3 sequences; the top ten clones hold approximately 1.2%. The receptor's source is a human donor with ulcerative colitis or Crohn's disease, or a healthy co-twin of an affected twin (not recorded which). This sequence joins TRBV29-1 and TRBJ2-1; TCRdb picks TRBD2, but there is no DNA to check that call. Sequenced: blood. This chain's CDR3 is CSAREQNEQFF.